The clone carrying this TCR beta chain was detected a few times. This sample is drawn from a study of T-cell reconstitution after alpha-beta-depleted transplantation in children. The CDR3 has 15 residues. Germline values: CDR1 SGHVS, CDR2 FQNEAQ. V dropped 5 bases and J dropped 2; count of bases not matched to a gene: 5. Researchers prepared the TCRbeta library using unique molecular identifiers, the study reports. TCRdb ran MiXCR on the PCR reads and lists one entry per CDR3 protein. The table has more than 450,000 distinct CDR3 sequences, approximately 16% seen once; the top ten hold over 3%. V and J are TRBV7-8 and TRBJ2-3; 9 positions agree with TRBD1. The sequence was collected from a human donor who donated a stem cell graft to a child with acute lymphoblastic leukemia. Sequenced material: PBMCs from the stem cell graft donor, taken from the stem cell graft. The CDR3 coding sequence is TGTGCCAGCAGCCAGGGACAGGGCTTCACAGATACGCAGTATTTT. Residues: CASSQGQGFTDTQYF.